This T cell receptor (beta chain) was captured in a study of blood T cell repertoires in COVID-19. Germline V gene sequence: CDR1 SGHRS, CDR2 YFSETQ. The CDR3 has 14 residues. With V trimmed by 4 bases and J by 4 bases, 7 bases remained unmatched. In the authors' workflow: Counts of nucleated cells, estimated from reference gene primer amplification, were obtained. Some clones are missing from TCRdb's copy, which holds only in-frame ones; the method was immunoSEQ multiplex PCR. V, J and clone size were drawn from that table, and D and trimming were deduced from the DNA. This sample carries 50,000 to 70,000 clones, around 87% of them seen once, and the ten largest clones take roughly 6.4%.

This rearrangement joins TRBV5-1 to TRBJ1-2; 7 bases align to TRBD1. The sequencing input was peripheral blood. The sequence was obtained from a man aged 55 to 69 with active or convalescent COVID-19. The CDR3 region is CASSPTGSGYGYTF. CDR3 DNA sequence: TGCGCCAGCAGCCCGACAGGGTCCGGCTATGGCTACACCTTC. The variable domain in full, completed from reference TRBV5-1 and TRBJ1-2, reads KAGVTQTPRYLIKTRGQQVTLSCSPISGHRSVSWYQQTPGQGLQFLFEYFSETQRNKGNFPGRFSGRQFSNSRSEMNVSTLELGDSALYLCASSPTGSGYGYTFGSGTRLTVV.